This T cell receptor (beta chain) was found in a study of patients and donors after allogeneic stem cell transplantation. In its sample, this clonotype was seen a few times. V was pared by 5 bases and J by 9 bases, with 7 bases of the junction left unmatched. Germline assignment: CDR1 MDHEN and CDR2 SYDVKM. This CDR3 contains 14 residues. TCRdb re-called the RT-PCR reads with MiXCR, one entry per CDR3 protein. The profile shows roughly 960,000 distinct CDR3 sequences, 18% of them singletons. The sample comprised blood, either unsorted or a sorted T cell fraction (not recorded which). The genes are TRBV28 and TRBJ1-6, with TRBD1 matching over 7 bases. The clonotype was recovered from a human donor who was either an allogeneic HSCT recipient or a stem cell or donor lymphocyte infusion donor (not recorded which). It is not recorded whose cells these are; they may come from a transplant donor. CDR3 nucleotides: TGTGCCAGCAGTACCGAAGGGGGCTTTTCACCCCTCCACTTT. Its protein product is CASSTEGGFSPLHF.